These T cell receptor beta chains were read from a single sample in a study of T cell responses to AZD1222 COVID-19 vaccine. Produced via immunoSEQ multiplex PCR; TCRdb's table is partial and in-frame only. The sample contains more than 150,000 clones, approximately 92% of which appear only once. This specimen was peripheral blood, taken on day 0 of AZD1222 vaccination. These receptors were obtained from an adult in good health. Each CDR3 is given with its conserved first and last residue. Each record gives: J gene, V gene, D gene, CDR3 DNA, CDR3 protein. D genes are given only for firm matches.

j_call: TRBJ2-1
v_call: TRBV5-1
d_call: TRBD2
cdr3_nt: TGCGCCAGCAGTCCTAGCGGGAGTAACGACAATGAGCAGTTCTTC
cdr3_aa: CASSPSGSNDNEQFF

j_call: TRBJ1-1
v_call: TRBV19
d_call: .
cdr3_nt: TGTGCCAGTAGTATTTTGCCGAACACTGAAGCTTTCTTT
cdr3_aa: CASSILPNTEAFF

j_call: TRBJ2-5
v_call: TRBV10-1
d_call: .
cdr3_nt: TGCGCCAGCAGTGGGGGCCCGAGGTCGCGGGGCCAAGAGACCCAGTACTTC
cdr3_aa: CASSGGPRSRGQETQYF

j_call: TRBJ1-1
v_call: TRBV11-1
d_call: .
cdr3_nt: TGTGCCAGCAGCTTTGATCCGAACACTGAAGCTTTCTTT
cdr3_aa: CASSFDPNTEAFF

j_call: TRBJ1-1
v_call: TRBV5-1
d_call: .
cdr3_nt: TGCGCCAGCAGCATGGGCTCCGGGCGAATGAACACTGAAGCTTTCTTT
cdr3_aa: CASSMGSGRMNTEAFF

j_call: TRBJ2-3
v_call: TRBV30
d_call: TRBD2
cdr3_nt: TGTGCCTGGAGCCCTCTAGCGGGCTCGGGCTTAGATACGCAGTATTTT
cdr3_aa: CAWSPLAGSGLDTQYF

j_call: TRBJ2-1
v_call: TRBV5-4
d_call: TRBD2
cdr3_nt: TGTGCCAGCGGGGGGGGAGCGGTGAATGAGCAGTTCTTC
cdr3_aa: CASGGGAVNEQFF

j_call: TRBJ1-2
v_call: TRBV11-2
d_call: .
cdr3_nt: TGTGCCAGCAGCTTAGGGGGACTTGGCTACACCTTC
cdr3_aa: CASSLGGLGYTF

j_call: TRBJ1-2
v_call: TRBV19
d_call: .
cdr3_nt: TGTGCCAGTACCACAACAGGGATTACTCACTATGGCTACACCTTC
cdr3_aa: CASTTTGITHYGYTF

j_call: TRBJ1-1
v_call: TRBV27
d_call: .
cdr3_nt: TGTGCCAGCAGTTTCGTCCGGGGTGAAGCTTTCTTT
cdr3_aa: CASSFVRGEAFF